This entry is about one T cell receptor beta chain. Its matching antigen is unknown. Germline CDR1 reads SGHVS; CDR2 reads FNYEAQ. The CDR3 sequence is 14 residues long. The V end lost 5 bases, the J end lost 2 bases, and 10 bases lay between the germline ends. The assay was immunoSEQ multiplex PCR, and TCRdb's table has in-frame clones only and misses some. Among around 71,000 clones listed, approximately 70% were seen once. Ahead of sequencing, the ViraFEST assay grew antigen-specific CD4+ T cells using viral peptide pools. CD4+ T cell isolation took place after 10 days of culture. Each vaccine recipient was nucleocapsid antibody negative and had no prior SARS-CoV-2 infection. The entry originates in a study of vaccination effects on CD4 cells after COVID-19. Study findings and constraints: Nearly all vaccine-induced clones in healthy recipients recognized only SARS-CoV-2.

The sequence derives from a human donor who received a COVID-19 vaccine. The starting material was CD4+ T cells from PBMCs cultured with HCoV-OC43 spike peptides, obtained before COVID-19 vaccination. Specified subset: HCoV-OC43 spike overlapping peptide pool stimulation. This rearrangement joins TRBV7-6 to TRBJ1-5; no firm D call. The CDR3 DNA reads TGTGCCAGCAGCCCCCTGCCAGGCAATCAGCCCCAGCATTTT. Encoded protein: CASSPLPGNQPQHF.